This paragraph covers one TCR beta chain sequence. This table comes from immunoSEQ multiplex PCR, and its TCRdb copy is limited to in-frame clones, with some not included. The top ten hold roughly 6% of the sample, which has more than 150,000 clones, over 80% seen once. CDR3 length equals 11 residues. The germline V and J ends were trimmed by 4 bases and 8 bases, with 5 bases remaining between them. Looked up from germline, CDR1 is KGHSH and CDR2 is LQKENI. This sample was taken from a study of T cell responses to AZD1222 COVID-19 vaccine. The origin of this receptor is an adult in good health. The sample in question was peripheral blood, obtained on day 0 of AZD1222 vaccination. V is TRBV18 and J is TRBJ1-4; D is unclear. CDR3 nucleotides: TGTGCCAGCTCACGCGGGGAAAAACTGTTTTTT. Translation gives CASSRGEKLFF.